A selection of T cell receptor beta chains follows, all from one sample in a study of T-cell memory formation after mild COVID-19. TCRdb fed the 5' RACE reads into MiXCR, producing one record per CDR3 protein. Here the sample spans over 25,000 distinct CDR3 sequences, around 21% being singletons. The sequencing input was PBMCs or a T cell subset sorted from them (not recorded which). These receptors all come from an adult who had mild COVID-19 (a few samples of this study predate the infection). Cell type and time point are not known. Each CDR3 is given with its conserved first and last residue.

V,length,J,CDR3
TRBV5-8,16,TRBJ2-3,CASSSPRDRVTDTQYF
TRBV10-3,13,TRBJ2-5,CAISESRSETQYF
TRBV12-3/TRBV12-4,13,TRBJ2-2,CASSPGEGGELFF
TRBV4-3,16,TRBJ2-3,CASSQVSGRFTDTQYF
TRBV7-2,14,TRBJ2-7,CASSLAGTVYEQYF
TRBV12-3/TRBV12-4,17,TRBJ2-7,CASSPRTSGGATARQYF
TRBV12-3/TRBV12-4,16,TRBJ2-3,CASSLAAGGSTDTQYF
TRBV5-5,15,TRBJ1-2,CASSLDWGANYGYTF
TRBV2,12,TRBJ2-1,CASSVGRVKQFF
TRBV5-1,14,TRBJ1-2,CASSLGTGGNGYTF
TRBV12-3/TRBV12-4,17,TRBJ1-1,CASSLPQVTVENTEAFF
TRBV20-1,12,TRBJ1-2,CSASDSRYGYTF
TRBV4-1,13,TRBJ1-5,CASSQEGRQPQHF
TRBV20-1,13,TRBJ2-1,CSAQGREPNEQFF
TRBV11-2,14,TRBJ1-1,CASSFGAGNTEAFF
TRBV9,18,TRBJ2-7,CASSVEPDPSGLTYEQYF
TRBV29-1,14,TRBJ1-2,CSVDRQEGSYGYTF
TRBV12-3/TRBV12-4,12,TRBJ2-7,CASSLYGGEQYF
TRBV5-5,17,TRBJ2-7,CASSLVDRAPISYEQYF
TRBV19,14,TRBJ1-1,CASSLSWANTEAFF
TRBV3-1,12,TRBJ1-2,CASSQGWESCTF
TRBV7-6,14,TRBJ1-1,CASGIGVGNTEAFF
TRBV4-2,16,TRBJ1-1,CASSQTIQGGGTEAFF
TRBV14,16,TRBJ1-2,CASSQGNPRGNYGYTF
TRBV19,13,TRBJ1-1,CASSIAEDTEAFF
TRBV11-2,12,TRBJ2-1,CASSTLRGEQFF